Following are 25 T cell receptor beta chains from one sample sequenced in a study of T cell responses to AZD1222 COVID-19 vaccine. Assay used: immunoSEQ multiplex PCR; TCRdb lists only in-frame clones, some missing. The sample includes some 120,000 clones, 85% to 90% of them seen just once. Material: peripheral blood, obtained on day 0 of MenACWY control vaccination. The source is an adult in good health.

The V call is TRBV2, the J call TRBJ1-6; D remains ambiguous. The CDR3 length is 19 residues. CDR1 SNHLY and CDR2 FYNNEI come from the germline V gene. The germline V and J ends were trimmed by 2 bases and 0 bases, with 17 bases remaining between them. Here the CDR3 DNA reads TGTGCCAGCAGTGAAACTTGGCGACAACGAGTCTCCTATAATTCACCCCTCCACTTT. The encoded protein is CASSETWRQRVSYNSPLHF.

V is TRBV7-9 and J is TRBJ1-1; D gene unclear. Trimming took 6 bases from V and 1 from J, leaving 21 bases between them. There are 17 residues in the CDR3. Germline CDR1 is SEHNR and CDR2 is FQNEAQ (reference sequence). Here the CDR3 reads CASSNSRWVGKNTEAFF. CDR3 bases: TGTGCCAGCAGTAATAGCCGGTGGGTGGGTAAGAACACTGAAGCTTTCTTT.

V gene TRBV12-3 or TRBV12-4 combines with J gene TRBJ2-7; a possible D gene is TRBD1 (6 bases). V was cut by 3 bases and J by 2 bases, with 8 bases left in between. The length of the CDR3 is 13 residues. The CDR3 nucleotides read TGTGCCAGCAGTTTTCAGGGGCCCTACGAGCAGTACTTC. Translated: CASSFQGPYEQYF.

The chain employs TRBV12-3 or TRBV12-4 and TRBJ2-2, with D unclear. V lost 7 bases to trimming and J lost 1 base, with 7 bases between them. The CDR3 totals 13 residues. The CDR3 loop reads CASTPGNTGELFF. As DNA, the CDR3 is TGTGCCAGCACCCCAGGGAACACCGGGGAGCTGTTTTTT.

The rearrangement uses TRBV4-1 and TRBJ1-5; a possible D gene is TRBD1 (6 bases). Per germline, CDR1 MGHRA and CDR2 YSYEKL. The CDR3 contains 16 residues. The germline V and J ends were trimmed by 4 bases and 0 bases, with 13 bases remaining between them. The CDR3: CASSPMGGHSNQPQHF. In DNA, the CDR3 is TGCGCCAGCAGCCCGATGGGGGGGCATAGCAATCAGCCCCAGCATTTT.

This clone was recorded a few times. The chain is built from TRBV11-2 and TRBJ1-4; D remains ambiguous. The germline CDR1 and CDR2 sequences are SGHAT and FQNNGV. This CDR3 is 15 amino acids long. Trimming left V 4 bases short and J 4 bases short, with 13 bases between. CDR3 residues: CASSSPVTLNEKLFF. CDR3 nucleotides: TGTGCCAGCAGCTCCCCTGTGACACTTAATGAAAAACTGTTTTTT.

The chain couples TRBV27 to TRBJ1-2; TRBD1 matches 10 bases. V shed 5 bases and J 1 base; nucleotides not matched to a gene: 10. The CDR3 consists of 17 residues. Germline V lookup: CDR1 MNHEY, CDR2 SMNVEV (reference sequence). The CDR3 DNA is TGTGCCAGCAGTGCGACGACAGGGGGCGCCTTTAACTATGGCTACACCTTC. Its protein is CASSATTGGAFNYGYTF.

The chain links TRBV24-1 to TRBJ1-5; D is ambiguous. This CDR3 contains 13 residues. Trimming removed 4 bases at V and 3 bases at J, with 6 bases between. Germline V gene data show CDR1 as KGHDR and CDR2 as SFDVKD. The CDR3 sequence: CATSDSFNQPQHF. In nucleotides, the CDR3 is TGTGCCACCAGTGACTCTTTCAATCAGCCCCAGCATTTT.

This clone was detected once. The rearrangement joins TRBV5-4 to TRBJ2-1; D might be TRBD2 (6 bases). The CDR3 has 16 residues. V was trimmed by 2 bases and J by 0 bases, leaving 12 bases between them. Germline V gene data show CDR1 as SGHNT and CDR2 as YYREEE (reference sequence). CDR3 amino acids: CASSFPGRHSYNEQFF. CDR3 nucleotides: TGTGCCAGCAGCTTCCCCGGGAGACACTCCTACAATGAGCAGTTCTTC.

This sequence joins TRBV4-2 and TRBJ2-3; TRBD2 agrees at 10 bases. The CDR3 runs to 17 residues. Per germline, CDR1 LGHNA and CDR2 YNFKEQ. With 1 base clipped from V and 7 bases from J, the junction kept 11 bases outside the gene matches. The CDR3: CASSQAFASGSVNTQYF. The CDR3 DNA sequence: TGTGCCAGCAGCCAAGCTTTTGCTAGCGGGAGCGTGAATACGCAGTATTTT.

The J gene is TRBJ2-1, the V gene TRBV11-3, with D possibly being TRBD2 (5 bases). The CDR3 is made up of 14 amino acids. V lost 4 bases, J lost 6 bases, and 13 bases lay in between. Germline V gives CDR1 SGHNT, CDR2 YENEEA. The CDR3 spells CASSSDWAVNEQFF. CDR3 coding DNA: TGTGCCAGCAGCTCGGACTGGGCGGTCAATGAGCAGTTCTTC. The full variable domain, completed using reference TRBV11-3 and TRBJ2-1, is EAGVVQSPRYKIIEKKQPVAFWCNPISGHNTLYWYLQNLGQGPELLIRYENEEAVDDSQLPKDRFSAERLKGVDSTLKIQPAELGDSAVYLCASSSDWAVNEQFFGPGTRLTVL.

The chain is built from TRBV6-2 or TRBV6-3 and TRBJ2-2; tentative D call: TRBD1 (7 bases). The germline V gene has CDR1 MNHEY and CDR2 SVGEGT. Trimming left V 4 bases short and J 6 bases short, with 18 bases between. The CDR3 runs 16 residues. The CDR3 reads CASSLEGLGQAGELFF. The CDR3 DNA is TGTGCCAGCAGTTTGGAGGGCCTTGGACAGGCCGGGGAGCTGTTTTTT.

The V and J genes are TRBV3-1 (or the pseudogene TRBV3-2) and TRBJ1-3; TRBD1 is a possible D gene (6 bases). The CDR3 is 14 amino acids. Germline CDR1 is LGHDT and CDR2 is YNNKEL (reference sequence). Trimming shortened V by 4 bases and J by 4 bases, and 11 bases separated the two germline ends. The chain's CDR3 is CASSLGGAGNTIYF. CDR3 nucleotide sequence: TGTGCCAGCAGCCTAGGGGGAGCGGGAAACACCATATATTTT.

V and J are TRBV14 and TRBJ1-1; 7 bases map to TRBD1. The junction had 7 bases not matched to a gene; V was cut back by 5 bases and J by 1 base. Germline CDR1 is SGHDN and CDR2 is FVKESK. The CDR3 is made up of 15 amino acids. For the CDR3, the DNA is TGTGCCAGCAGCACAGGGGCGAAACAGAACACTGAAGCTTTCTTT. This translates into CASSTGAKQNTEAFF.

CDR3 residues: CASGSSWQPQHF. The CDR3 nucleotides read TGTGCTAGTGGATCCTCTTGGCAGCCCCAGCATTTT. The chain has TRBV12-5 and TRBJ1-5; D is uncertain. Germline values: CDR1 LGHNT, CDR2 FRNRAP. Deletions cut 6 bases from V and 7 bases from J, with 10 bases between. The CDR3 runs 12 residues.

The chain recombines TRBV30 with TRBJ1-6; tentative D call: TRBD1 (5 bases). The length of the CDR3 is 16 residues. The V end lost 4 bases, the J end lost 0 bases, and 13 bases lay between the germline ends. Germline CDR1 is GTSNPN and CDR2 is SVGIG (reference sequence). CDR3 residues: CAWMTAGSSYNSPLHF. As DNA, the CDR3 is TGTGCCTGGATGACGGCAGGGTCCTCCTATAATTCACCCCTCCACTTT.

The CDR3, as DNA: TGTGCCAGCAGGAGGACAGACCAATCCTACAATGAGCAGTTCTTC. Protein: CASRRTDQSYNEQFF. The chain couples TRBV2 to TRBJ2-1; tentative D call: TRBD1 (6 bases). The CDR3 length is 15 residues. Trimming left V 6 bases short and J 1 base short, with 13 bases between. The germline CDR1 and CDR2 sequences are SNHLY and FYNNEI.

The V call is TRBV10-1, the J call TRBJ2-5, with 10 bases matching TRBD2. After removal of 0 bases from V and 6 bases from J, the junction contained 7 bases not matched to a gene. This CDR3 comprises 16 residues. CDR1 is WNHNN, CDR2 SYGVQD, per germline (reference sequence). CDR3 sequence (DNA): TGCGCCAGCAGTGAGTCTCTTAGCGGGAGGTTCAAGACCCAGTACTTC. Protein sequence: CASSESLSGRFKTQYF.

The V gene is TRBV10-1, the J gene TRBJ2-2; D remains ambiguous. V gave up 6 bases and J gave up 6 bases, with 14 bases separating them. CDR1 WNHNN and CDR2 SYGVQD come from the germline V gene (reference sequence). The CDR3 is made up of 14 amino acids. Here the CDR3 reads CASSDLGSAGELFF. The CDR3 DNA reads as TGCGCCAGCAGCGACTTGGGGTCAGCCGGGGAGCTGTTTTTT.

This clone appeared a single time. This sequence joins TRBV6-2 or TRBV6-3 and TRBJ2-1; no reliable D call. Trimming took off 5 bases at V and 5 bases at J, with 13 bases between the two ends. This CDR3 has 14 amino acids. From germline, CDR1 is MNHEY and CDR2 SVGEGT. This CDR3 is CASSPSGKDNEQFF. CDR3 bases: TGTGCCAGCAGTCCCTCAGGTAAAGACAATGAGCAGTTCTTC.

The CDR3 protein is CASSLGGSEAFF. CDR3 in DNA: TGCGCCAGCAGCCTAGGTGGATCTGAAGCTTTCTTT. The chain combines TRBV4-1 with TRBJ1-1; no clear D. The germline CDR1 and CDR2 sequences are MGHRA and YSYEKL. There are 12 residues in the CDR3. V was clipped by 4 bases and J by 6 bases, with 9 bases between them.

The J gene is TRBJ2-3, the V gene TRBV15; 9 nucleotides match TRBD2. The CDR3 spans 18 residues. Per germline, CDR1 LNHNV and CDR2 YYDKDF (reference sequence). Trimming took 0 bases from V and 0 from J; bases not matched to a gene: 7. The CDR3 DNA sequence: TGTGCCACCAGCAGAGATATCCCGACTAGCGGCAGCACAGATACGCAGTATTTT. Protein sequence: CATSRDIPTSGSTDTQYF.

CDR3 sequence (DNA): TGTGCCAGCAGCCCAACCCTCCTCCCTGGAAACACCATATATTTT. This gives the protein CASSPTLLPGNTIYF. The chain is built from TRBV9 and TRBJ1-3; no definite D call. The V end lost 4 bases, the J end lost 2 bases, and 13 bases lay between the germline ends. Germline V gene sequence: CDR1 SGDLS, CDR2 YYNGEE. This CDR3 comprises 15 residues.

The gene calls are TRBV29-1 and TRBJ1-2, with D maybe TRBD1 (5 bases). CDR3 length: 14 amino acids. V gave up 3 bases and J gave up 6 bases, with 17 bases separating them. The germline V gene encodes CDR1 SQVTM and CDR2 ANQGSEA. The CDR3 DNA follows: TGCAGCGTTGATAGGGGTAACAGCAGGGATGGCTACACCTTC. Translated: CSVDRGNSRDGYTF.

The V and J genes are TRBV28 and TRBJ1-2; no clear D gene. CDR3 length: 13 residues. Deletions cut 6 bases from V and 2 bases from J, with 10 bases between. The V gene's germline CDR1 is MDHEN and CDR2 SYDVKM. This CDR3 is CASSPTWNYGYTF. Written as DNA, the CDR3 is TGTGCCAGCAGCCCCACATGGAACTATGGCTACACCTTC.